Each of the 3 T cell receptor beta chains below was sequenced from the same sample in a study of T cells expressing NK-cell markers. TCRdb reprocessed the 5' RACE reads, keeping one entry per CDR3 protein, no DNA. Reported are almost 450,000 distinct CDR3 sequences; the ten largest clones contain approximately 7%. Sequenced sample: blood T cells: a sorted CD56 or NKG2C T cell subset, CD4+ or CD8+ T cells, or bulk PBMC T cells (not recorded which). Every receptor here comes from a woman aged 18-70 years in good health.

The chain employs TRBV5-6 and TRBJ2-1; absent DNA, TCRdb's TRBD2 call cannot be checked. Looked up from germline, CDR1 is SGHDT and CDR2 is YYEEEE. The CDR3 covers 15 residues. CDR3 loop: CASSLVGPSYNEQFF. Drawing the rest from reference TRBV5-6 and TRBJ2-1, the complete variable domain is DAGVTQSPTHLIKTRGQQVTLRCSPKSGHDTVSWYQQALGQGPQFIFQYYEEEERQRGNFPDRFSGHQFPNYSSELNVNALLLGDSALYLCASSLVGPSYNEQFFGPGTRLTVL.

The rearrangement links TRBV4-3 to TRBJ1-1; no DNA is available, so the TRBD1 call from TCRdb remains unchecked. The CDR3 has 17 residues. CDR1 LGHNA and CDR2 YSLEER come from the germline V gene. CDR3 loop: CASSQEEKGGMNTEAFF.

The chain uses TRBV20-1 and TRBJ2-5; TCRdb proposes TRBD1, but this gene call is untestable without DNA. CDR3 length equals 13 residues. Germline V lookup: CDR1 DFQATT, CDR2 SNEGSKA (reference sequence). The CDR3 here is CSARQGFQETQYF.